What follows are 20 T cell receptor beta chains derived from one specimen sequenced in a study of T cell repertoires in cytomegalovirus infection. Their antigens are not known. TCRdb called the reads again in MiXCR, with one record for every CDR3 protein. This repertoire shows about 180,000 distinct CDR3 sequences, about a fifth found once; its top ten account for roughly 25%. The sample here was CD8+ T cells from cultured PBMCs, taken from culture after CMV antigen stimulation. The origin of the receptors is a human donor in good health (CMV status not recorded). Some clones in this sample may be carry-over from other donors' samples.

CDR3 sequence reads: CASSQWTGSYGYTF. The DNA of the CDR3 is TGCGCCAGCAGCCAGTGGACAGGGTCCTATGGCTACACCTTC. The V and J genes are TRBV4-3 and TRBJ1-2; 8 bases fit TRBD1. V gave up 3 bases and J gave up 4 bases; unmatched junction bases: 4. Germline V CDR1 and CDR2: LGHNA, YSLEER. The CDR3 covers 14 residues.

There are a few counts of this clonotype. CDR3 amino acids: CASSEGIRVGYEQYF. In nucleotides, the CDR3 is TGTGCCAGCAGTGAAGGGATAAGGGTCGGGTACGAGCAGTACTTC. The genes are TRBV6-1 and TRBJ2-7; D gene uncertain. The CDR3 spans 15 residues. V dropped 1 base and J dropped 4 bases, with 14 bases sitting between them. Germline V gene sequence: CDR1 MNHNS, CDR2 SASEGT.

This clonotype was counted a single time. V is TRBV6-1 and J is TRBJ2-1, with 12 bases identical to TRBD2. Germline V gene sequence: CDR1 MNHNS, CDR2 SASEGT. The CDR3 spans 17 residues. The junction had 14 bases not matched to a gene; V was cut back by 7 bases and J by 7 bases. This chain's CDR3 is CASMKRASGGARNEQFF. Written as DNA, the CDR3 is TGTGCCAGCATGAAAAGGGCTAGCGGGGGGGCCCGAAATGAGCAGTTCTTC.

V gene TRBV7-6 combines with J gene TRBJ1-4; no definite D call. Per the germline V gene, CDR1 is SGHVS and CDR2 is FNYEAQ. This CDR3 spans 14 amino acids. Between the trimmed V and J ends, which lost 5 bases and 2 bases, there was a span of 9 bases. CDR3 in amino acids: CASSPFGTNEKLFF. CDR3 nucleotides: TGTGCCAGCAGCCCATTCGGGACTAATGAAAAACTGTTTTTT.

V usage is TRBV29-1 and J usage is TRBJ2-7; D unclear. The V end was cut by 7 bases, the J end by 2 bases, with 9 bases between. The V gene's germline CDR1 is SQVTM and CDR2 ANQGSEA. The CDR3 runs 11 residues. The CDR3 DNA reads TGCAGCGCCTACGGTGCCTACGAGCAGTACTTC. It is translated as CSAYGAYEQYF.

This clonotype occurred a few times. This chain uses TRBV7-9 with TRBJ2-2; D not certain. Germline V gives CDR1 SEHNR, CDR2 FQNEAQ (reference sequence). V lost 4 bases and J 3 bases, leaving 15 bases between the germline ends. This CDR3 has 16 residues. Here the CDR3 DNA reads TGTGCCAGCAGCTCCAGGACCATCGACGACACCGGGGAGCTGTTTTTT. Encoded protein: CASSSRTIDDTGELFF.

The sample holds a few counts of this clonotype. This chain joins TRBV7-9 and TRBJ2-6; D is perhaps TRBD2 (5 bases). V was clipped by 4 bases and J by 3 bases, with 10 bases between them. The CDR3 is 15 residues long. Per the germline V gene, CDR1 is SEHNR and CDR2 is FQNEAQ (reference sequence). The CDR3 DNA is TGTGCCAGCAGCTACCCGGGAATTGGGGCCAACGTCCTGACTTTC. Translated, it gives CASSYPGIGANVLTF.

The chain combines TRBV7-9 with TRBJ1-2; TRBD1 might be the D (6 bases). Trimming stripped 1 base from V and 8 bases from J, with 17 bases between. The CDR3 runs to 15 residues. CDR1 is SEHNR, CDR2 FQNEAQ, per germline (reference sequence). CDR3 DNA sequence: TGTGCCAGCAGCTTAGTCGCCAGGGGATTAGGAGGCTACACCTTC. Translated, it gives CASSLVARGLGGYTF. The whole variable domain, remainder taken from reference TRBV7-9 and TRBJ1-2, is DTGVSQNPRHKITKRGQNVTFRCDPISEHNRLYWYRQTLGQGPEFLTYFQNEAQLEKSRLLSDRFSAERPKGSFSTLEIQRTEQGDSAMYLCASSLVARGLGGYTFGSGTRLTVV.

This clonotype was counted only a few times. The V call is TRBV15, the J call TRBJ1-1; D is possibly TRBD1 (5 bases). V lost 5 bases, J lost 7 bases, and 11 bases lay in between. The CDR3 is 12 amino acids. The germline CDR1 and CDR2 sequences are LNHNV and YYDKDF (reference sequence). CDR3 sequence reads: CATSADSVEAFF. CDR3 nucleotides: TGTGCCACCAGCGCAGACAGCGTTGAAGCTTTCTTT.

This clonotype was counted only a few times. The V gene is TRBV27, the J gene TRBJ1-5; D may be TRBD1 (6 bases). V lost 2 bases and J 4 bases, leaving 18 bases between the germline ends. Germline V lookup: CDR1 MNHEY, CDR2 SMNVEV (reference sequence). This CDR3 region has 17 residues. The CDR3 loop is CASSLGRPGELNQPQHF. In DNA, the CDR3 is TGTGCCAGCAGTTTAGGAAGGCCAGGGGAGCTTAATCAGCCCCAGCATTTT.

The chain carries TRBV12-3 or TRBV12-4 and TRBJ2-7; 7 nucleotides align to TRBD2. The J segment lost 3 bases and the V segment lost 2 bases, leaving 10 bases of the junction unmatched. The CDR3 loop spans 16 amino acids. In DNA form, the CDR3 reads TGTGCCAGCAGTTTATGGGGAGGGGACCCTGTCTACGAGCAGTACTTC. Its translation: CASSLWGGDPVYEQYF.

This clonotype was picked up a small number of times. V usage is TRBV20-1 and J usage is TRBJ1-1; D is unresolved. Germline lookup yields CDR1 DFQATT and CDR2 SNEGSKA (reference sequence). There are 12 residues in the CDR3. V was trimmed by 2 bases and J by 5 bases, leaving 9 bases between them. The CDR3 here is CSARRRQTEAFF. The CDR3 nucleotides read TGCAGTGCTAGACGAAGACAAACTGAAGCTTTCTTT.

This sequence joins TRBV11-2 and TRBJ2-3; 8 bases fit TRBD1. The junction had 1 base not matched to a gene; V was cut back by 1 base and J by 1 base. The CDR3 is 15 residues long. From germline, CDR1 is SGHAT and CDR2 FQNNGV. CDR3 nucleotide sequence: TGTGCCAGCAGCTTAGGACAGGGGCGCACAGATACGCAGTATTTT. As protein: CASSLGQGRTDTQYF.

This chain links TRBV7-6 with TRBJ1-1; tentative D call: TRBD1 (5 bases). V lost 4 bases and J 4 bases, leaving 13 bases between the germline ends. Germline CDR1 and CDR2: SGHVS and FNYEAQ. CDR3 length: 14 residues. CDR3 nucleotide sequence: TGTGCCAGCAGCTGGAGGGGAAGGGGCACTGAAGCTTTCTTT. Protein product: CASSWRGRGTEAFF.

CDR3 nucleotide sequence: TGTGCCAGCAGCTTCGACCCGGTAAACACTGAAGCTTTCTTT. Translation: CASSFDPVNTEAFF. This chain uses TRBV7-6 with TRBJ1-1; D is ambiguous. Trimming removed 3 bases at V and 2 bases at J, with 10 bases between. From germline, CDR1 is SGHVS and CDR2 FNYEAQ. This CDR3 comprises 14 residues.

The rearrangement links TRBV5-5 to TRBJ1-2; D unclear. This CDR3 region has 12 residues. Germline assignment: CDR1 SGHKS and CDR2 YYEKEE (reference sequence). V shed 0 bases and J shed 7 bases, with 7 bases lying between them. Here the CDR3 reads CASSLEAGGYTF. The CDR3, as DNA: TGTGCCAGCAGCTTGGAGGCGGGTGGCTACACCTTC.

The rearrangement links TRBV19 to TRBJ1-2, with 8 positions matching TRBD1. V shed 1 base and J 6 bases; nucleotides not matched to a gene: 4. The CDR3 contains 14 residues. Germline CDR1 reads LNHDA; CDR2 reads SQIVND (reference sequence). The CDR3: CASSIGTGSHGYTF. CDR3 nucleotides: TGTGCCAGTAGTATAGGGACAGGGAGTCATGGCTACACCTTC.

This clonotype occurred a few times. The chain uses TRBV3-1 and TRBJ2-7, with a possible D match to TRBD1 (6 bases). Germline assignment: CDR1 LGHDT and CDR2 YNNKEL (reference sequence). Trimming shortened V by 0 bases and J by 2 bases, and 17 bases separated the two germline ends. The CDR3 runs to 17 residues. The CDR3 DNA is TGTGCCAGCAGCCAAGATGTTACGGGACATAATACCTACGAGCAGTACTTC. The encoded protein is CASSQDVTGHNTYEQYF.

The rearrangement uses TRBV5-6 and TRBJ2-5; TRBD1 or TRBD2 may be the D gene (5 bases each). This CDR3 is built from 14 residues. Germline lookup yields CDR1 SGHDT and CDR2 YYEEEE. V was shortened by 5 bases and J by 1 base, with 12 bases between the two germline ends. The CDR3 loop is CASSPGAAQETQYF. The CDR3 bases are TGTGCCAGCAGTCCCGGGGCAGCCCAAGAGACCCAGTACTTC.

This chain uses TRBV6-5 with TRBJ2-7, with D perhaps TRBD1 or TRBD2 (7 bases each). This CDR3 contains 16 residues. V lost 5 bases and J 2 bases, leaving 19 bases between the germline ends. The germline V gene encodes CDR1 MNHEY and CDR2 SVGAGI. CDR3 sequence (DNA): TGTGCCAGCAGTCACCACCGACAGGGAGGGACCTACGAGCAGTACTTC. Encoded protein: CASSHHRQGGTYEQYF.